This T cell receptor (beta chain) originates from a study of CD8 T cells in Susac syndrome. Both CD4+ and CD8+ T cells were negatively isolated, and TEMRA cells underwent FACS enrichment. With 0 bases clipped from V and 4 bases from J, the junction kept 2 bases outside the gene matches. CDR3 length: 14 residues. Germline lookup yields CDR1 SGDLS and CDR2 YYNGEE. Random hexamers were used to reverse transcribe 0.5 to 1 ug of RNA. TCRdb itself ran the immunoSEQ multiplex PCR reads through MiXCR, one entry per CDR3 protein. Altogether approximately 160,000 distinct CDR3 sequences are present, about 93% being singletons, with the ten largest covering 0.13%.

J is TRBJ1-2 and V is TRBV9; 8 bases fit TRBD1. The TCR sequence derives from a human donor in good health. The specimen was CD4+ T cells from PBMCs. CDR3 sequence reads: CASSVAGQVYGYTF. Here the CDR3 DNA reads TGTGCCAGCAGCGTAGCGGGACAGGTCTATGGCTACACCTTC.